Listed below are T cell receptor beta chains from one sample, sequenced in a study of T-cell memory formation after mild COVID-19. From the 5' RACE reads, TCRdb called clonotypes with MiXCR, one entry per CDR3 protein. The repertoire includes tens of thousands of distinct CDR3 sequences, approximately 12% of them detected once, and approximately 25% sits in the top ten. The specimen sequenced was PBMCs or a T cell subset sorted from them (not recorded which). These receptors originate from a man aged 18 to 29 who had mild COVID-19 (a few samples of this study predate the infection). Cell type and time point are not known. Each CDR3 is given with its conserved first and last residue. A D gene is named only where the DNA matches it firmly. Size tells how often a clone was seen (once, few, many) or the class of an expanded clone, and some rows leave it out.

abundance | j_gene | v_gene | d_gene | CDR3nt | CDR3aa
many | TRBJ2-7 | TRBV5-1 | - | TGCGCCAGCAGCAGCCAGGACGAGCAGTACTTC | CASSSQDEQYF
- | TRBJ2-5 | TRBV7-9 | - | TGTGCCAGCAGCCCACAGGGAGAGACCCAGTACTTC | CASSPQGETQYF
few | TRBJ1-1 | TRBV10-1 | - | TGCGCCAGCAGTTTTAACGGGAACACTGAAGCTTTCTTT | CASSFNGNTEAFF
- | TRBJ2-1 | TRBV6-5 | - | TGTGCCAGCAGTTACCCTCCAGAGGCTGAGCAGTTCTTC | CASSYPPEAEQFF
few | TRBJ2-7 | TRBV30 | - | TGTGCCTGGAATCTGAGCGGTGAGCAGTACTTC | CAWNLSGEQYF
many | TRBJ1-6 | TRBV4-3 | - | TGCGCCAGCAGCCAGGCGGGATTAGTATCACCCCTCCACTTT | CASSQAGLVSPLHF
medium-sized | TRBJ2-7 | TRBV5-6 | TRBD2 | TGTGCCAGCAGCGGCGGGGGGGCTTACGAGCAGTACTTC | CASSGGGAYEQYF
many | TRBJ2-5 | TRBV6-1 | TRBD2 | TGTGCCAGCAGTGAATTAGCGGGGGGGCCAGAGACCCAGTACTTC | CASSELAGGPETQYF
- | TRBJ1-2 | TRBV20-1 | - | TGCAGTGCTAGAGCGCGGCCGCTTAACTATGGCTACACCTTC | CSARARPLNYGYTF
few | TRBJ2-5 | TRBV20-1 | TRBD1 | TGCAGTGCTAGCAGGACAGGGGGTGGGGAGACCCAGTACTTC | CSASRTGGGETQYF
- | TRBJ1-4 | TRBV7-2 | - | TGTGCCAGCAGCCTACAGATTAATGAAAAACTGTTTTTT | CASSLQINEKLFF
- | TRBJ1-5 | TRBV12-3/TRBV12-4 | - | TGTGCCAGCAGCCCGGACGGAGGGCCCCAGCATTTT | CASSPDGGPQHF
few | TRBJ2-3 | TRBV5-4 | - | TGTGCCAGCAGCTTTTCTAGCGACCCCACAGATACGCAGTATTTT | CASSFSSDPTDTQYF
few | TRBJ2-5 | TRBV20-1 | TRBD2 | TGCAGTGTTCCGGGGGGGACGGAGACCCAGTACTTC | CSVPGGTETQYF
many | TRBJ1-2 | TRBV4-2 | - | TGTGCCAGCAGCCAAGAAGCAGGCTACACCTTC | CASSQEAGYTF
- | TRBJ1-3 | TRBV4-1 | - | TGCGCCAGCAGCCAAGATGCCGGAAACACCATATATTTT | CASSQDAGNTIYF
- | TRBJ1-6 | TRBV5-1 | - | TGCGCCAGCAGCTTGGCCTCGGGACTTAATTCACCCCTCCACTTT | CASSLASGLNSPLHF
few | TRBJ2-5 | TRBV7-2 | - | TGTGCCAGCAGCTTACGGTCAGGCCAAGAGACCCAGTACTTC | CASSLRSGQETQYF
few | TRBJ2-7 | TRBV23-1 | - | TGCGCCAGCAGTCAATCCCTCCCGTTAAATAGGGAGCAGTACTTC | CASSQSLPLNREQYF
few | TRBJ2-2 | TRBV7-2 | - | TGTGCCAGCAGCTTTGGTTGGACCGGGGAGCTGTTTTTT | CASSFGWTGELFF
few | TRBJ1-5 | TRBV6-6 | TRBD1 | TGTGCCAGCAGTCCACAGGGGGCGGGTCAGCCCCAGCATTTT | CASSPQGAGQPQHF
- | TRBJ2-3 | TRBV7-2 | TRBD1 | TGTGCCTTCCGGGACAGGGGAAATACGCAGTATTTT | CAFRDRGNTQYF
- | TRBJ2-3 | TRBV5-1 | - | TGCGCCAGCAGCGAAAGCGAAGATACGCAGTATTTT | CASSESEDTQYF
- | TRBJ1-4 | TRBV20-1 | - | TGCAGTGCTAGTCCGAGGCAGGGCCTGGGAAAACTGTTTTTT | CSASPRQGLGKLFF
- | TRBJ1-1 | TRBV20-1 | TRBD1 | TGCAGTGCCAAACAGGGGGCTTACACTGAAGCTTTCTTT | CSAKQGAYTEAFF
many | TRBJ2-1 | TRBV12-3/TRBV12-4 | - | TGTGCCAGCAGTAGAACGTCGGTCTATGAGCAGTTCTTC | CASSRTSVYEQFF
few | TRBJ1-2 | TRBV12-3/TRBV12-4 | - | TGTGCCAGCAGCCTAGCCGGGATCCCTAACTATGGCTACACCTTC | CASSLAGIPNYGYTF